This TCR beta chain is drawn from a study of blood T cells in healthy people across ages. Study results and limitations: Measured against age, TCR beta diversity per million T cells decreased in a roughly linear manner. Comparison with aged donors showed that long-lived donors had more naive CD4+ cells and higher diversity.

Using a J-beta primer mix together with a sample-barcoded 5' primer, a second PCR was run for 7 to 11 cycles. Via MiXCR, TCRdb re-called the 5' RACE reads, giving one row per CDR3 protein. Here the sample spans about 970,000 distinct CDR3 sequences, roughly half being singletons. CDR1 DFQATT and CDR2 SNEGSKA come from the germline V gene (reference sequence). This CDR3 spans 14 amino acids. Trimming cost V 0 bases and J 1 base, with 10 bases left between them. On this clonotype itself: Its target is not known.

Researchers report isolating at least 6.5 million PBMCs per sample. The TCR was taken from a woman aged 60 to 75 in good health. The sequencing input was blood. The V and J genes are TRBV20-1 and TRBJ2-7; TRBD2 might be the D (6 bases). The CDR3 protein is CSAREEGSSYEQYF. The DNA for the CDR3 is TGCAGTGCTAGAGAGGAGGGATCGTCCTACGAGCAGTACTTC.